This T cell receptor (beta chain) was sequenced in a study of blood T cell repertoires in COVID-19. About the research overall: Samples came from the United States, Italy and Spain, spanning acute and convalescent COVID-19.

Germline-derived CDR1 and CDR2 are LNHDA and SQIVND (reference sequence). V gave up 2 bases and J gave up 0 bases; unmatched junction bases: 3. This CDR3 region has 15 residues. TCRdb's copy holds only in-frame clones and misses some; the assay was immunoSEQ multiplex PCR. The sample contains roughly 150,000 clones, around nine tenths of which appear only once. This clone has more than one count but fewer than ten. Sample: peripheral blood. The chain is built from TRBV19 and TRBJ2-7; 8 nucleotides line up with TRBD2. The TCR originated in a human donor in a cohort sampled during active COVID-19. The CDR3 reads CASSILAGDSYEQYF. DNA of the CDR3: TGTGCCAGTAGTATACTAGCGGGTGACTCCTACGAGCAGTACTTC. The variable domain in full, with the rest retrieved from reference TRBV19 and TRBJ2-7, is DGGITQSPKYLFRKEGQNVTLSCEQNLNHDAMYWYRQDPGQGLRLIYYSQIVNDFQKGDIAEGYSVSREKKESFPLTVTSAQKNPTAFYLCASSILAGDSYEQYFGPGTRLTVT.